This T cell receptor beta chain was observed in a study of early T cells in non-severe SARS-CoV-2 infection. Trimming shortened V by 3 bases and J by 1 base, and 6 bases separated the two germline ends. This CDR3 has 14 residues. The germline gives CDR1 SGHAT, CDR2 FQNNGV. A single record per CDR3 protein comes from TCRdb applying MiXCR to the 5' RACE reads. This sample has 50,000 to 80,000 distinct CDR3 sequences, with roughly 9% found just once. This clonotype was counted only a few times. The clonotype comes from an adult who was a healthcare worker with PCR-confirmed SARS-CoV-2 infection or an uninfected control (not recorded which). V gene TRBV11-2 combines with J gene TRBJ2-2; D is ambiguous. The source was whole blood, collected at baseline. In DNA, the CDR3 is TGTGCCAGCAGCTTCGGGCAGAACACCGGGGAGCTGTTTTTT. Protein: CASSFGQNTGELFF.